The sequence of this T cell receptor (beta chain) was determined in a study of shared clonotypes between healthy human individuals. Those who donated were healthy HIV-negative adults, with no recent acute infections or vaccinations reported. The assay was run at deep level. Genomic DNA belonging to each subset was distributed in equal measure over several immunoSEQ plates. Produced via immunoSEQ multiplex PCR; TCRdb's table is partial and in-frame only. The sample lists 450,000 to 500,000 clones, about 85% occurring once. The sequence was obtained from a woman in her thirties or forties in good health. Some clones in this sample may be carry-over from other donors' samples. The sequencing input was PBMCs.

The CDR3 DNA is TGTGCCAGCAGCCCCGTGGACCCAAAAGAGACCCAGTACTTC. This codes for CASSPVDPKETQYF. The genes are TRBV28 and TRBJ2-5; D unclear. This CDR3 is built from 14 residues. Germline CDR1 and CDR2: MDHEN and SYDVKM. The V and J ends lost 6 bases and 3 bases respectively, with 14 bases between them. Based on the CDR3 plus reference TRBV28 and TRBJ2-5, the full variable domain is DVKVTQSSRYLVKRTGEKVFLECVQDMDHENMFWYRQDPGLGLRLIYFSYDVKMKEKGDIPEGYSVSREKKERFSLILESASTNQTSMYLCASSPVDPKETQYFGPGTRLLVL.